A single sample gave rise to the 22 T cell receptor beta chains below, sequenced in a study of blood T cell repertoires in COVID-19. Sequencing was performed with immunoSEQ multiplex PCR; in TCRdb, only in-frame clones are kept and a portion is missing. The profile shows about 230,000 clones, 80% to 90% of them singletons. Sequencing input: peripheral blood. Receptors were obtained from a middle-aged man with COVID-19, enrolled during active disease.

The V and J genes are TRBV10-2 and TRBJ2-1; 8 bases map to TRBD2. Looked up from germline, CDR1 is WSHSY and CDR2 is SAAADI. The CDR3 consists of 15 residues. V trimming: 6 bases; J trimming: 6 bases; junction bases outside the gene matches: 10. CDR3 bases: TGCGCCAGCAGGGTCGAGGCGGGAGGTTCCAATGAGCAGTTCTTC. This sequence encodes CASRVEAGGSNEQFF.

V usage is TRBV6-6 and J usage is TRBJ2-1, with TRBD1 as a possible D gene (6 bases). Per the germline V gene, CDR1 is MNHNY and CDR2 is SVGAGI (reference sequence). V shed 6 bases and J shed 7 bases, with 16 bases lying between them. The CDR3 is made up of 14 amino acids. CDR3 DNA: TGTGCCAGCAGGAACCGGGACACGGGGAATGAGCAGTTCTTC. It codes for CASRNRDTGNEQFF.

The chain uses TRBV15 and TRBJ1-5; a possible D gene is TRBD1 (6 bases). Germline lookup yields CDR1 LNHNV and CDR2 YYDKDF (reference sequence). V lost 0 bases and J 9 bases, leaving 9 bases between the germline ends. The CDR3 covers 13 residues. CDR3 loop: CATSRDGGAPQHF. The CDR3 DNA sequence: TGTGCCACCAGCAGAGATGGGGGGGCGCCCCAGCATTTT. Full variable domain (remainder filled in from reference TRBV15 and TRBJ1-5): DAMVIQNPRYQVTQFGKPVTLSCSQTLNHNVMYWYQQKSSQAPKLLFHYYDKDFNNEADTPDNFQSRRPNTSFCFLDIRSPGLGDTAMYLCATSRDGGAPQHFGDGTRLSIL.

The chain's CDR3 is CASTPGLAAQMQYF. The CDR3 nucleotides read TGTGCCAGCACCCCGGGACTAGCGGCCCAGATGCAGTATTTT. The V and J genes are TRBV13 and TRBJ2-3; 11 bases map to TRBD2. With 7 bases clipped from V and 11 bases from J, the junction kept 11 bases outside the gene matches. Germline V gene lookup returns CDR1 PRHDT and CDR2 FYEKMQ (reference sequence). The CDR3 covers 14 residues.

CDR3 loop: CSVGGVVAGGKYNEQFF. CDR3 DNA: TGCAGCGTTGGAGGCGTTGTTGCGGGAGGGAAATACAATGAGCAGTTCTTC. The gene calls are TRBV29-1 and TRBJ2-1; the match to TRBD2 covers 9 bases. The CDR3 sequence is 17 residues long. V lost 4 bases to trimming and J lost 4 bases; unmatched junction nucleotides: 14. Germline CDR1 SQVTM, CDR2 ANQGSEA.

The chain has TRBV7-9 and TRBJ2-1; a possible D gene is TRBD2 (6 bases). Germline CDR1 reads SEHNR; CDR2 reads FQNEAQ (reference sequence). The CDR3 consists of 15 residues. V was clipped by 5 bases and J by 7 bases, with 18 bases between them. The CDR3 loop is CASSPEGLAPNEQFF. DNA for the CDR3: TGTGCCAGCAGCCCAGAAGGGCTAGCGCCGAATGAGCAGTTCTTC. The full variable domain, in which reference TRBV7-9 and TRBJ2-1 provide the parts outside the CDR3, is DTGVSQNPRHKITKRGQNVTFRCDPISEHNRLYWYRQTLGQGPEFLTYFQNEAQLEKSRLLSDRFSAERPKGSFSTLEIQRTEQGDSAMYLCASSPEGLAPNEQFFGPGTRLTVL.

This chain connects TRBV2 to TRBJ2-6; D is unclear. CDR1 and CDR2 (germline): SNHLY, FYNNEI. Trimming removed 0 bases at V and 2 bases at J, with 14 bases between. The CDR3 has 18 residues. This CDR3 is CASSEAWHANPGANVLTF. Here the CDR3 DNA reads TGTGCCAGCAGTGAAGCTTGGCACGCCAACCCTGGGGCCAACGTCCTGACTTTC. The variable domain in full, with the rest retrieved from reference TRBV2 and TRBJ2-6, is EPEVTQTPSHQVTQMGQEVILRCVPISNHLYFYWYRQILGQKVEFLVSFYNNEISEKSEIFDDQFSVERPDGSNFTLKIRSTKLEDSAMYFCASSEAWHANPGANVLTFGAGSRLTVL.

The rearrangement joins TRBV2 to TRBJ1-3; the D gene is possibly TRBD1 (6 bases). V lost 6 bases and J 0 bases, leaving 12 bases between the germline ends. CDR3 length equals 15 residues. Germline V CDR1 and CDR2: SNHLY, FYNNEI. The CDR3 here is CASRGQTLSGNTIYF. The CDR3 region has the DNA TGTGCCAGCAGAGGACAGACCCTCTCTGGAAACACCATATATTTT.

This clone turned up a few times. CDR3 protein: CASTDRAANTIYF. In nucleotides, the CDR3 is TGTGCCAGTACAGACAGGGCGGCTAACACCATATATTTT. This rearrangement joins TRBV19 to TRBJ1-3; 7 bases are a match to TRBD1. The CDR3 has 13 residues. The V and J ends lost 7 bases and 7 bases, in that order; junction bases with no gene match: 7. Germline V gene lookup returns CDR1 LNHDA and CDR2 SQIVND (reference sequence).

CDR3 residues: CASSLIAGGQADTQYF. The CDR3, as DNA: TGTGCCAGCAGTTTAATAGCGGGGGGGCAAGCGGATACGCAGTATTTT. The chain uses TRBV27 and TRBJ2-3, with 11 bases lining up with TRBD2. J gave up 6 bases and V 2 bases, and 7 bases lay outside the gene matches. This CDR3 spans 16 amino acids. Per the germline V gene, CDR1 is MNHEY and CDR2 is SMNVEV (reference sequence).

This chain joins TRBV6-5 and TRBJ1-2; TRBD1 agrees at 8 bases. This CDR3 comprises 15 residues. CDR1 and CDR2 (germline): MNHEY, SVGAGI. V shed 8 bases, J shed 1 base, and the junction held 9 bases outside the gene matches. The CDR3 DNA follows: TGTGCCAGCTGGGCAGGGGGCGCGGGTAACTATGGCTACACCTTC. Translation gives CASWAGGAGNYGYTF.

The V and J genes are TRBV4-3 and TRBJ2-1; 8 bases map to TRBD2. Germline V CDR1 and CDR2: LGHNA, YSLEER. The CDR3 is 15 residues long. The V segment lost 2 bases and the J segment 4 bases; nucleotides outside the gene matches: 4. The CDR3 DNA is TGCGCCAGCAGCCAAAACAGCGGGGGTTACAATGAGCAGTTCTTC. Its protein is CASSQNSGGYNEQFF.

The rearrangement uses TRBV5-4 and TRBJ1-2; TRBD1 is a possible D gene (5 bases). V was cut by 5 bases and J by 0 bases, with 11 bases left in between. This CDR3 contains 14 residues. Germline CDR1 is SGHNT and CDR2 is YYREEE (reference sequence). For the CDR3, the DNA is TGTGCCAGCAGAAGCGCGGGGGCTAACTATGGCTACACCTTC. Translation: CASRSAGANYGYTF.

The CDR3 region has the DNA TGTGCCACAATGACAGGAACGCGTGTCTATGGCTACACCTTC. This encodes CATMTGTRVYGYTF. V gene TRBV28 combines with J gene TRBJ1-2; TRBD1 is a possible D gene (6 bases). The germline V and J ends were trimmed by 10 bases and 4 bases, with 19 bases remaining between them. Germline assignment: CDR1 MDHEN and CDR2 SYDVKM. The CDR3 extends over 14 amino acids.

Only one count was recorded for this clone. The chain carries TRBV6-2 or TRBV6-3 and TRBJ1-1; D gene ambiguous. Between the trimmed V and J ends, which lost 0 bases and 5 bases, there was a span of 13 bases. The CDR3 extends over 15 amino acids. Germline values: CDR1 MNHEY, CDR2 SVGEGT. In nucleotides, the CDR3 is TGTGCCAGCAGTTACTCGTCGGGGTTTGGGACTGAAGCTTTCTTT. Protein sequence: CASSYSSGFGTEAFF.

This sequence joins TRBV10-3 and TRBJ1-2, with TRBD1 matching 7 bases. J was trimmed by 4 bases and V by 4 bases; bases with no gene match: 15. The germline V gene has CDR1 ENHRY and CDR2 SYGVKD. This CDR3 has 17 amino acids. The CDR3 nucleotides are TGTGCCATCAGTGTTAGCCCCGGGACAGCCGAACTCTATGGCTACACCTTC. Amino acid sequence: CAISVSPGTAELYGYTF.

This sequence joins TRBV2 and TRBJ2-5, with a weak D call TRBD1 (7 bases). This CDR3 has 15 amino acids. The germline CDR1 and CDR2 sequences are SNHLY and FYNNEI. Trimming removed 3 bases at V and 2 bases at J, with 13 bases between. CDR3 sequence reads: CASSEGGQRQETQYF. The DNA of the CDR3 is TGTGCCAGCAGTGAGGGGGGACAGAGACAAGAGACCCAGTACTTC.

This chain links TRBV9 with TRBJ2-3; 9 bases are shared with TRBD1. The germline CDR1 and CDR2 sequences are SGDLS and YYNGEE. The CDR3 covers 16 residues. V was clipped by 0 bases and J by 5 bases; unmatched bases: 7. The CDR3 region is CASSVAPTGGGDTQYF. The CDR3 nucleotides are TGTGCCAGCAGCGTAGCCCCGACAGGGGGGGGAGATACGCAGTATTTT.

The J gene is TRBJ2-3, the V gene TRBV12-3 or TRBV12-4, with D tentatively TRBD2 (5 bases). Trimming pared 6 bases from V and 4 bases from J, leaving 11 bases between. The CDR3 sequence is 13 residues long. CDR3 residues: CASRTMGADTQYF. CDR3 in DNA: TGTGCCAGCAGAACTATGGGAGCAGATACGCAGTATTTT.

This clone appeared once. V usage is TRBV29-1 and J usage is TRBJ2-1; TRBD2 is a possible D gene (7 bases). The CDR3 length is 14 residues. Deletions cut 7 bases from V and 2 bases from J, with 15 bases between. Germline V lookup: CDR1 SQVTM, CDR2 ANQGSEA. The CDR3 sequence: CSAEGGATYNEQFF. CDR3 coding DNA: TGCAGCGCCGAGGGGGGGGCTACCTACAATGAGCAGTTCTTC.

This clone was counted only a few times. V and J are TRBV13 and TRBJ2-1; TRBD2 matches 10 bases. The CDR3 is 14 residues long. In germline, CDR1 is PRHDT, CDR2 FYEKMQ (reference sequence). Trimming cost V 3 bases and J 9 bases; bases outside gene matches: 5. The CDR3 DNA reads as TGTGCCAGCAGCTTGCCTAGCGGGAGAAGTGAGCAGTTCTTC. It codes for CASSLPSGRSEQFF.

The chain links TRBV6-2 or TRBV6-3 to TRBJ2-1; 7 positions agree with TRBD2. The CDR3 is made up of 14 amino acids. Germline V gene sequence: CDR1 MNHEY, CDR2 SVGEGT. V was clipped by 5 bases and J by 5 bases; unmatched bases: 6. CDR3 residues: CASSTGTTNNEQFF. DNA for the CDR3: TGTGCCAGCAGTACCGGGACTACGAACAATGAGCAGTTCTTC.